The 15 T cell receptor beta chains given below trace back to one sample, sequenced in a study of T cell changes during pregnancy in multiple sclerosis (dated by TCRdb to the late 2010s). Receptors were amplified or captured by the immunoSEQ multiplex PCR assay. TCRdb retrieved this table from immuneACCESS and kept in-frame rearrangements only. Not all clones are present; in checked studies, unresolved V genes account for under half, and no reason is known for the remainder. The table for this sample lists some 71,000 clones; about nine tenths of them were counted only once. Roughly 1.5% of the sample comes from the top ten. Here the sequenced sample was peripheral blood, taken in the third trimester of pregnancy. The receptors shown here come from a female donor with multiple sclerosis, enrolled in a pregnancy study.

The J gene is TRBJ2-2, the V gene TRBV5-5; 7 nucleotides line up with TRBD1. The CDR3 length is 14 residues. CDR1 is SGHKS, CDR2 YYEKEE, per germline (reference sequence). V lost 3 bases and J lost 3; bases outside the gene matches: 2. The CDR3 nucleotides are TGTGCCAGCAGCTCCACAGGGGACACCGGGGAGCTGTTTTTT. It translates to CASSSTGDTGELFF. The whole variable domain, remainder taken from reference TRBV5-5 and TRBJ2-2, is DAGVTQSPTHLIKTRGQQVTLRCSPISGHKSVSWYQQVLGQGPQFIFQYYEKEERGRGNFPDRFSARQFPNYSSELNVNALLLGDSALYLCASSSTGDTGELFFGEGSRLTVL.

This CDR3 reads CASSVAGAGGAGTGELFF. For the CDR3, the DNA is TGTGCCAGCAGCGTAGCTGGTGCAGGGGGCGCGGGCACCGGGGAGCTGTTTTTT. J is TRBJ2-2 and V is TRBV9, with 8 bases aligning to TRBD1. Germline CDR1 and CDR2: SGDLS and YYNGEE. The V gene end was trimmed by 0 bases and the J gene end by 4 bases; junction bases not matched to a gene: 11. The CDR3 sequence is 18 residues long.

This chain uses TRBV9 with TRBJ1-3; D is uncertain. The V gene lost 0 bases and the J gene lost 0 bases, with 10 bases spanning the gap. The CDR3 is made up of 16 amino acids. CDR1 and CDR2 (germline): SGDLS, YYNGEE. The CDR3 here is CASSVVLEISGNTIYF. The CDR3 DNA is TGTGCCAGCAGCGTAGTATTGGAGATCTCTGGAAACACCATATATTTT.

The chain combines TRBV9 with TRBJ2-7; 13 bases fit TRBD2. The trim removed 5 bases at V and 5 bases at J, leaving 10 bases unmatched. In germline, CDR1 is SGDLS, CDR2 YYNGEE. This CDR3 contains 16 residues. CDR3 DNA sequence: TGTGCCAGCAGTATACTAGCGGGGGGGCCCTTACACGAGCAGTACTTC. Translated: CASSILAGGPLHEQYF.

This chain connects TRBV6-5 to TRBJ1-5; 11 positions agree with TRBD1. Germline loops: CDR1 MNHEY, CDR2 SVGAGI. V lost 6 bases and J lost 9; bases outside the gene matches: 10. The CDR3 has 15 amino acids. The CDR3 DNA sequence: TGTGCCAGCAGGAGGACAGGGGGCCTCTCCGGGCCCCAGCATTTT. This gives the protein CASRRTGGLSGPQHF.

V is TRBV6-5 and J is TRBJ1-1; D might be TRBD1 (5 bases). CDR1 is MNHEY and CDR2 is SVGAGI in the germline V gene. This CDR3 has 13 residues. Trimming removed 8 bases at V and 2 bases at J, with 12 bases between. CDR3 protein: CASYQDTNTEAFF. The DNA of the CDR3 is TGTGCCAGCTACCAGGACACTAACACTGAAGCTTTCTTT.

V is TRBV5-1 and J is TRBJ2-3, with 7 nucleotides matching TRBD2. CDR1 SGHRS and CDR2 YFSETQ come from the germline V gene. V shed 4 bases and J 5 bases; nucleotides not matched to a gene: 13. This CDR3 contains 16 residues. The chain's CDR3 is CASSPGLEVSVDTQYF. CDR3 nucleotides: TGCGCCAGCAGCCCAGGACTAGAAGTTAGCGTAGATACGCAGTATTTT.

The genes are TRBV10-3 and TRBJ2-2; D gene unclear. The CDR3 loop spans 13 amino acids. Looked up from germline, CDR1 is ENHRY and CDR2 is SYGVKD. Trimming removed 8 bases from V and 6 bases from J, with 13 bases in between. CDR3 protein: CAISMLDAGELFF. Written as DNA, the CDR3 is TGTGCCATCTCAATGCTAGATGCCGGGGAGCTGTTTTTT.

Comment on this clone: The junction departs from germline at one end; a sequencing error may be responsible. This sequence joins TRBV15 and TRBJ1-4; D gene ambiguous. CDR3 length: 13 residues. The germline V gene has CDR1 LNHNV and CDR2 YYDKDF (reference sequence). CDR3 coding DNA: TGTGCCACCAGCAGGGATACCGGGCGACTACGGGTTTTT. This gives the protein CATSRDTGRLRVF.

The V call is TRBV6-1, the J call TRBJ2-7, with D perhaps TRBD2 (5 bases). The V and J ends lost 8 bases and 4 bases respectively, with 18 bases between them. CDR1 and CDR2 (germline): MNHNS, SASEGT. The CDR3 is 14 residues long. The CDR3 nucleotides read TGTGCCAGCCGTTCTCCAGCGGCAGTGTACGAGCAGTACTTC. Protein: CASRSPAAVYEQYF.

This clone was recorded only once. This chain links TRBV19 with TRBJ2-1, with 10 bases identical to TRBD1. This CDR3 is 13 amino acids long. V dropped 9 bases and J dropped 6; count of bases not matched to a gene: 5. The germline V gene has CDR1 LNHDA and CDR2 SQIVND (reference sequence). The CDR3 DNA reads as TGTGCCAGCTCTTGGGACAGGGGCAATGAGCAGTTCTTC. It encodes CASSWDRGNEQFF.

This chain uses TRBV9 with TRBJ1-2, with TRBD1 matching 10 bases. With 3 bases clipped from V and 7 bases from J, the junction kept 3 bases outside the gene matches. Per germline, CDR1 SGDLS and CDR2 YYNGEE. The CDR3 is 13 residues long. The DNA of the CDR3 is TGTGCCAGCAGCGAGACAGGGGGCTTTGGCTACACCTTC. Protein: CASSETGGFGYTF. Variable domain in full (rest from reference TRBV9 and TRBJ1-2): DSGVTQTPKHLITATGQRVTLRCSPRSGDLSVYWYQQSLDQGLQFLIQYYNGEERAKGNILERFSAQQFPDLHSELNLSSLELGDSALYFCASSETGGFGYTFGSGTRLTVV.

In this sample, this clone turned up a few times. The chain couples TRBV7-2 to TRBJ2-7; TRBD2 might be the D (6 bases). Germline CDR1 and CDR2: SGHTA and FQGNSA. The germline V and J ends were trimmed by 2 bases and 0 bases, with 11 bases remaining between them. This CDR3 region has 15 residues. CDR3 nucleotides: TGTGCCAGCAGCTTATCGGGGGTTGGCTCCTACGAGCAGTACTTC. This gives the protein CASSLSGVGSYEQYF.

The chain links TRBV29-1 to TRBJ2-2; D might be TRBD1 (5 bases). V gave up 7 bases and J gave up 2 bases, with 11 bases separating them. The CDR3 is made up of 13 amino acids. Germline V gives CDR1 SQVTM, CDR2 ANQGSEA. The CDR3 nucleotides read TGCAGCGCTGCAGGGTATAACACCGGGGAGCTGTTTTTT. Translating gives CSAAGYNTGELFF.

The rearrangement uses TRBV6-5 and TRBJ1-2, with D unclear. The germline gives CDR1 MNHEY, CDR2 SVGAGI. V lost 3 bases and J lost 6, with 17 bases in between. The CDR3 loop spans 15 amino acids. The CDR3 DNA sequence: TGTGCCAGCAGTTATTCACGGACCGGGAGGAATGGCTACACCTTC. This translates into CASSYSRTGRNGYTF.